A single sample gave rise to the 23 T cell receptor beta chains below, sequenced in a study of a mutant IDH1 vaccine in newly diagnosed glioma. TCRdb's table, derived via immunoSEQ multiplex PCR, lists solely in-frame clones and lacks some. This table has around 56,000 clones, around 82% appearing once. The antigens of these receptors remain unknown. Time point meaning: week 5, during vaccination. Each vaccine dose was 300 ug of mutant IDH1 20-mer peptide, with topical imiquimod. This sample comprised PBMCs, obtained from a glioma patient whose treatment included an IDH1 peptide vaccine. Receptor source: a woman between 18 and 30 years old with glioma. Some clones in this sample may be carry-over from other donors' samples.

The chain is built from TRBV6-9 and TRBJ2-7; D unresolved. The CDR3 sequence is 15 residues long. The germline V gene has CDR1 MNHGY and CDR2 SVAAGI. V dropped 4 bases and J dropped 5 bases, with 18 bases sitting between them. CDR3 amino acids: CASSSPRTEGNEQYF. DNA of the CDR3: TGTGCCAGCAGTTCCCCCCGCACCGAAGGGAACGAGCAGTACTTC.

This chain connects TRBV7-9 to TRBJ2-1; no clear D. V gave up 9 bases and J gave up 8 bases, with 14 bases separating them. This CDR3 is 12 amino acids long. The germline V gene encodes CDR1 SEHNR and CDR2 FQNEAQ (reference sequence). The CDR3 DNA reads TGTGCCAGAGACGCAAACAGCGATGAGCAGTTCTTC. Protein sequence: CARDANSDEQFF.

The V gene is TRBV27, the J gene TRBJ2-7, with TRBD1 matching over 7 bases. V shed 5 bases and J 2 bases; nucleotides not matched to a gene: 6. In germline, CDR1 is MNHEY, CDR2 SMNVEV (reference sequence). The CDR3 is 14 amino acids. CDR3 bases: TGTGCCAGCAGTCACGGACAGGCCGCCTACGAGCAGTACTTC. Translation gives CASSHGQAAYEQYF.

This chain connects TRBV29-1 to TRBJ2-7, with 7 bases fitting TRBD1. V gave up 5 bases and J gave up 5 bases; unmatched junction bases: 3. Germline V gives CDR1 SQVTM, CDR2 ANQGSEA. This CDR3 has 11 residues. Here the CDR3 reads CSVTTGDEQYF. CDR3 DNA sequence: TGCAGCGTTACAACAGGGGACGAGCAGTACTTC.

This clone was found a few times. Other DNA sequences in the same sample also yield this CDR3. The chain carries TRBV19 and TRBJ2-7; D is perhaps TRBD1 (5 bases). The length of the CDR3 is 13 residues. The germline V and J ends were trimmed by 1 base and 4 bases, with 8 bases remaining between them. CDR1 LNHDA and CDR2 SQIVND come from the germline V gene (reference sequence). This CDR3 is CASSIARGYEQYF. CDR3 nucleotides: TGTGCCAGTAGTATAGCAAGGGGATACGAGCAGTACTTC.

The chain carries TRBV9 and TRBJ2-1, with 7 bases matching TRBD2. The germline CDR1 and CDR2 sequences are SGDLS and YYNGEE. The V and J ends lost 3 bases and 9 bases, in that order; junction bases with no gene match: 6. This CDR3 is 13 amino acids long. CDR3 in amino acids: CASSETSEGEQFF. For the CDR3, the DNA is TGTGCCAGCAGCGAAACTAGCGAGGGTGAGCAGTTCTTC.

With regard to this clone: The same CDR3 arises from other DNA sequences in this sample as well. V is TRBV7-2 and J is TRBJ2-7; 11 nucleotides agree with TRBD2. The CDR3 length is 17 residues. V shed 1 base, J shed 1 base, and the junction held 6 bases outside the gene matches. Germline CDR1 SGHTA, CDR2 FQGNSA. The CDR3 loop reads CASSLVLAGGLSYEQYF. As DNA, the CDR3 is TGTGCCAGCAGCTTAGTGCTAGCGGGAGGCTTATCCTACGAGCAGTACTTC.

This chain uses TRBV7-2 with TRBJ1-5, with TRBD1 identical over 9 bases. V gave up 1 base and J gave up 3 bases; unmatched junction bases: 1. Germline V gene data show CDR1 as SGHTA and CDR2 as FQGNSA. This CDR3 region has 15 residues. The CDR3 DNA follows: TGTGCCAGCAGCTTAGGGGACAGGGACAATCAGCCCCAGCATTTT. Translated: CASSLGDRDNQPQHF.

This clone has a single count. This chain joins TRBV21-1 and TRBJ1-1. TRBV21-1 is shown as a pseudogene. This CDR3 is 14 amino acids long. CDR3 bases: TGTGCCAGCAGCAAGGAAAATATGAACACTGAAGCTTTCTTT. Its protein product is CASSKENMNTEAFF.

The chain uses TRBV19 and TRBJ2-5; 11 nucleotides line up with TRBD1. The germline gives CDR1 LNHDA, CDR2 SQIVND (reference sequence). V was pared by 8 bases and J by 3 bases, with 8 bases of the junction left unmatched. The CDR3 sequence is 15 residues long. CDR3 in DNA: TGTGCCAGTGGGAAGCCGGGACAGGGGGAAGAGACCCAGTACTTC. Its translation: CASGKPGQGEETQYF.

This chain links TRBV27 with TRBJ2-7; the D is unclear. The CDR3 covers 13 residues. V lost 5 bases and J lost 6, with 14 bases in between. The germline V gene has CDR1 MNHEY and CDR2 SMNVEV (reference sequence). CDR3: CASSPIPPGEQYF. The CDR3 DNA reads as TGTGCCAGCAGTCCCATCCCCCCGGGCGAGCAGTACTTC.

The CDR3 coding sequence is TGTGCCAGTAATACCGGGACAGGATTCACCGGGGAGCTGTTTTTT. Protein: CASNTGTGFTGELFF. The V call is TRBV6-6, the J call TRBJ2-2; 8 nucleotides agree with TRBD1. Per germline, CDR1 MNHNY and CDR2 SVGAGI (reference sequence). The ends lost 9 bases at V and 4 bases at J; junction bases unmatched: 10. CDR3 size: 15 residues.

The V call is TRBV14, the J call TRBJ2-1, with 9 bases that match TRBD2. The J segment lost 9 bases and the V segment lost 0 bases, leaving 9 bases of the junction unmatched. Germline V gene sequence: CDR1 SGHDN, CDR2 FVKESK. The CDR3 has 16 amino acids. The CDR3 loop reads CASSQEQAGGFIEQFF. In nucleotides, the CDR3 is TGTGCCAGCAGCCAAGAACAAGCGGGAGGATTTATTGAGCAGTTCTTC.

This sequence joins TRBV29-1 and TRBJ1-1; no clear D gene. Trimming cost V 4 bases and J 9 bases, with 12 bases left between them. The CDR3 has 11 residues. Germline V gene sequence: CDR1 SQVTM, CDR2 ANQGSEA. CDR3 loop: CSVVGPGKAFF. CDR3 coding DNA: TGCAGCGTTGTTGGCCCCGGGAAAGCTTTCTTT.

This chain uses TRBV27 with TRBJ2-7; maybe TRBD2 (5 bases). The CDR3 is made up of 13 amino acids. Germline values: CDR1 MNHEY, CDR2 SMNVEV (reference sequence). The V gene lost 6 bases and the J gene lost 3 bases, with 12 bases spanning the gap. CDR3 sequence: CASSFYGGYEQYF. The CDR3 nucleotides read TGTGCCAGCAGCTTCTACGGAGGCTACGAGCAGTACTTC.

This clone turned up a few times. The rearrangement uses TRBV20-1 and TRBJ1-4; no clear D. Trimming pared 4 bases from V and 5 bases from J, leaving 5 bases between. This CDR3 contains 11 residues. Germline CDR1 is DFQATT and CDR2 is SNEGSKA (reference sequence). The CDR3 DNA reads as TGCAGTGCTACCCTAAATGAAAAACTGTTTTTT. Translated: CSATLNEKLFF.

This clone was recorded a few times. This rearrangement joins TRBV30 to TRBJ1-1; 8 nucleotides line up with TRBD1. V lost 8 bases and J lost 5; bases outside the gene matches: 7. Germline V gene data show CDR1 as GTSNPN and CDR2 as SVGIG (reference sequence). The CDR3 has 12 residues. The CDR3 spells CAGRGRGTEAFF. CDR3 sequence (DNA): TGTGCCGGCAGGGGGCGAGGTACTGAAGCTTTCTTT.

CDR3 sequence reads: CASSETGGDYEQYF. The CDR3 nucleotides read TGTGCCAGCAGTGAGACAGGGGGGGATTACGAGCAGTACTTC. J is TRBJ2-7 and V is TRBV6-1, with 9 bases matching TRBD1. The CDR3 sequence is 14 residues long. The V gene end was trimmed by 3 bases and the J gene end by 4 bases; junction bases not matched to a gene: 4. The V gene's germline CDR1 is MNHNS and CDR2 SASEGT.

The chain links TRBV9 to TRBJ1-6; a possible D gene is TRBD1 (6 bases). CDR3 length equals 15 residues. In germline, CDR1 is SGDLS, CDR2 YYNGEE. The V end was cut by 0 bases, the J end by 7 bases, with 11 bases between. CDR3 bases: TGTGCCAGCAGCGTAGCGGGGGGCTACAATTCACCCCTCCACTTT. Amino acid sequence: CASSVAGGYNSPLHF.

The genes are TRBV12-5 and TRBJ2-7; no definite D call. V lost 5 bases and J 2 bases, leaving 1 base between the germline ends. This CDR3 has 10 residues. Germline assignment: CDR1 LGHNT and CDR2 FRNRAP. CDR3 sequence reads: CASGTYEQYF. The CDR3, as DNA: TGTGCTAGTGGTACCTACGAGCAGTACTTC.

The rearrangement joins TRBV6-1 to TRBJ2-7; 7 nucleotides line up with TRBD1. Germline assignment: CDR1 MNHNS and CDR2 SASEGT. The CDR3 is 14 amino acids. V lost 6 bases, J lost 3 bases, and 8 bases stayed unmatched. Here the CDR3 DNA reads TGTGCCAGCAGACGTCCGGGACAGTACTACGAGCAGTACTTC. Protein: CASRRPGQYYEQYF.

This clone was observed a few times. V usage is TRBV10-3 and J usage is TRBJ1-5, with TRBD1 matching 7 bases. Trimming removed 3 bases from V and 2 bases from J; junction bases left unmatched: 4. Germline assignment: CDR1 ENHRY and CDR2 SYGVKD. The length of the CDR3 is 15 residues. CDR3 sequence reads: CAISEGGLGNQPQHF. Here the CDR3 DNA reads TGTGCCATCAGTGAAGGGGGCTTGGGCAATCAGCCCCAGCATTTT.

This clone was found a few times. The chain combines TRBV7-9 with TRBJ1-1; no definite D call. V was pared by 1 base and J by 1 base, with 10 bases between. This CDR3 spans 15 amino acids. The V gene's germline CDR1 is SEHNR and CDR2 FQNEAQ (reference sequence). The CDR3 spells CASSLVGRSNTEAFF. The CDR3 DNA reads as TGTGCCAGCAGCTTAGTCGGACGGTCGAACACTGAAGCTTTCTTT.